This T cell receptor beta chain derives from a study of blood T cells in healthy people across ages. Study observations and caveats: Versus aged donors, long-lived donors had higher diversity and more naive CD4+ cells. In older individuals, TCR beta diversity per million T cells was lower, falling roughly linearly with age.

A remark on this clonotype: Its specificity is not known.

CDR3 size: 14 residues. Every sample yielded at least 6.5 million isolated PBMCs. Using a J-beta primer mix together with a sample-barcoded 5' primer, a second PCR was run for roughly 7 to 11 cycles. TCRdb reprocessed the 5' RACE reads with MiXCR, giving one entry per CDR3 protein. Of approximately 800,000 distinct CDR3 sequences detected, around 25% appear once; the ten largest clones hold 3% to 4%. These data were also reused for a study on T cells of mothers and their children.

The specimen was blood. The rearrangement uses TRBV21-1 and TRBJ1-3; no check of the table's D call, TRBD1, against the DNA was made. TRBV21-1 is a pseudogene segment. This clonotype originated in a boy between 5 and 17 years old in good health. The DNA for the CDR3 is TGCGCCAGCACCGGACAGCTCTCTGGAAACACCATATATTTT. This codes for CASTGQLSGNTIYF.